This T cell receptor beta chain was observed in a study of blood T cell repertoires in COVID-19. Study background: There were acute and convalescent COVID-19 samples, and they came from the United States, Italy and Spain.

This CDR3 is built from 14 residues. The germline V gene has CDR1 LNHDA and CDR2 SQIVND (reference sequence). Trimming took off 5 bases at V and 0 bases at J, with 11 bases between the two ends. In the authors' workflow: Estimation of nucleated cell counts was performed using reference gene primer amplification. Clones were sequenced by immunoSEQ multiplex PCR, and TCRdb holds only the in-frame ones, with some missing. The V and J calls and clone size come from that table; D and trimming were worked out from the DNA. This sample yields some 80,000 clones, of which approximately 92% are seen a single time; roughly 0.78% belongs to the top ten.

The gene calls are TRBV19 and TRBJ2-7; D is perhaps TRBD1 (5 bases). Source material: peripheral blood. The clonotype was recovered from an elderly woman with acute or convalescent COVID-19. The CDR3: CASSVSGNSYEQYF. The CDR3, as DNA: TGTGCCAGTAGTGTTTCAGGGAACTCCTACGAGCAGTACTTC.